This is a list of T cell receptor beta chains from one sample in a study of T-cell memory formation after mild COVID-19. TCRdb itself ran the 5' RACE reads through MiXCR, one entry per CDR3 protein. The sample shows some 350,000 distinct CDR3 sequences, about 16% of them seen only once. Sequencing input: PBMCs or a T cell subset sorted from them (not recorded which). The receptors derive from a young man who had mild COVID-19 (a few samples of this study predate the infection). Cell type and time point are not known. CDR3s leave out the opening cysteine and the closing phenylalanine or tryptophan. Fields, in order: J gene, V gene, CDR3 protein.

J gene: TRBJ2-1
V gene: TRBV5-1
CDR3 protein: ASSLAGTSWNEQF

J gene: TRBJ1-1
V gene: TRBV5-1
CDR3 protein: ASSFARESEAF

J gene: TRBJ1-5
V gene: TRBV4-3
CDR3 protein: ASSQDAAGRRPQH

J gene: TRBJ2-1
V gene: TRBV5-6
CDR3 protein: ASSFGQGRDEQF

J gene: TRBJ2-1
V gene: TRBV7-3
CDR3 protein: ASTSTPGTTEQF

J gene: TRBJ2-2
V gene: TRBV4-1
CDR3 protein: ASSQGTGDTGELF

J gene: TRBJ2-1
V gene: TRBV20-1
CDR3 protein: SARDGRGAYEQF

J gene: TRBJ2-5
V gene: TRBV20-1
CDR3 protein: SAAARDSRETQY

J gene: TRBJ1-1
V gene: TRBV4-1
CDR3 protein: ASSQDRGWNTEAF

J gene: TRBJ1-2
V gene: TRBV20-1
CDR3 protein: SARTREGYT

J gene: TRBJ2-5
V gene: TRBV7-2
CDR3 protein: ASSRSGGAAETQY

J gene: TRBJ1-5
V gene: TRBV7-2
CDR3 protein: ASSLSRTGGAYSNQPQH

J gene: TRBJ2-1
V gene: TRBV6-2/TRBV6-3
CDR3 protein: ASSYLAGVYNEQF

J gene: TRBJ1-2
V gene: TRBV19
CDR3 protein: ASSIRDSYGYT

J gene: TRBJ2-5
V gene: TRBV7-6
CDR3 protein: ASSSRRGTGRETQY

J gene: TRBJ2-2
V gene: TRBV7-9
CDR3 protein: ASSLGRSTGELF

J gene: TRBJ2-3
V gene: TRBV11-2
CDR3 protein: ASSLVVGGATDTQY

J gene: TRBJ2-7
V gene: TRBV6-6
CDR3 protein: ASRASGGDEQY

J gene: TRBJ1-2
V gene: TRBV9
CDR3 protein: ASSVVPGHGGGYT

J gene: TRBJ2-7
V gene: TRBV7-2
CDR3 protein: ASSSRTGDEQY

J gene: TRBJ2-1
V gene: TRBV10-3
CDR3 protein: AISEGLALGEWEQF

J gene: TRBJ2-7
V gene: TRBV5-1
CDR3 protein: ASSLEGAREQY

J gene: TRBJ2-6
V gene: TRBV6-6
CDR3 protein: ATRYMVQAGANVLT

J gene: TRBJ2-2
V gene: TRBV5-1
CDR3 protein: ASSKGHHERGELF

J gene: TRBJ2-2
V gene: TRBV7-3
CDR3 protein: ASSHGGKRSGELF

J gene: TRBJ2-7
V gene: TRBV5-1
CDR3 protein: ASSLEGQAGLYEQY

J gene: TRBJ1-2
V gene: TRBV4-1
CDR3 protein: ASSQGTGGYGYT

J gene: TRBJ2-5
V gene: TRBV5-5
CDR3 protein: ASSSTGQGAGETQY

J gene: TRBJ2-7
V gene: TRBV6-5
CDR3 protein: ASSYAEGGTGEAYEQY

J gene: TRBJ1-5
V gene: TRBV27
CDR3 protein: ASSLSEGAISQPQH

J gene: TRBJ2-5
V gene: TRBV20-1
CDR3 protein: SARGDIAGYQETQY

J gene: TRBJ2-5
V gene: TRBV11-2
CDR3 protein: ASSPRQGEVWTQY

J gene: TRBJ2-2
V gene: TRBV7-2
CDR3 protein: ASSRMMNTGELF

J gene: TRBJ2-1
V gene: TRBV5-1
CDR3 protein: ASSTTGAVNEQF

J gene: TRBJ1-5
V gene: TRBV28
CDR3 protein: ASRDRGLGNQPQH

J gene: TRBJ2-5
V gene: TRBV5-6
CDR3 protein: ASSWDRGLGETQY

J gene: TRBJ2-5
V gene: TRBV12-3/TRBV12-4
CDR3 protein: ASSLRGLTWDNQETQY

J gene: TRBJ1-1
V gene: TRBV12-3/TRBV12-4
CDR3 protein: ASSFLRGGTGDLVNTEAF

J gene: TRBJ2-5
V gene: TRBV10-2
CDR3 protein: ASSDLSDRVTLQQTQY

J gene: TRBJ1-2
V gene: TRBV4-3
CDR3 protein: ASSRGVGGGYT

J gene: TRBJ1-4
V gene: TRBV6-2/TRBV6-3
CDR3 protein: ASSYSSGGDLF

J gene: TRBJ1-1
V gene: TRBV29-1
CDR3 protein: SVARPNTEAF

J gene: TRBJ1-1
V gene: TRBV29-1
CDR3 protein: SVEGRGQGYLLEAF

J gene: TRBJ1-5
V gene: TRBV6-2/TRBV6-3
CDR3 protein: ASNGQGPIQPQH

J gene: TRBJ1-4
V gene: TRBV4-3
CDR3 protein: ASSQDRKLF

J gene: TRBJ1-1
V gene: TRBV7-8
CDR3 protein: ASSLSRGAAEAF

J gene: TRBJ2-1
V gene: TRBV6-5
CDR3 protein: ASSLTAGGKYNEQF